This paragraph reports one T cell receptor beta chain. The entry originates in a study of blood T cell repertoires in COVID-19. Study background: The United States, Italy and Spain supplied acute and convalescent COVID-19 samples.

Participants had their cohort set by participant-reported clinical history. Each recovered donor of Cohort 3 presented with two negative PCRs, clearance, or symptom resolution. The CDR3 covers 14 residues. Germline CDR1 SGHRS, CDR2 YFSETQ. The trim removed 6 bases at V and 2 bases at J, leaving 4 bases unmatched. Original handling: Estimation of nucleated cell counts was performed using reference gene primer amplification. TCRdb keeps only in-frame clones here, not all; method: immunoSEQ multiplex PCR. V, J and clone size are those of that table, while D and trimming were read from the DNA. The sample shows under 200,000 clones, about four fifths of them seen only once.

The sequenced material came from PBMCs or T cells enriched from blood (not recorded which). The sequence came from a woman aged 55-70 years who had recovered from COVID-19. V gene TRBV5-1 combines with J gene TRBJ1-4; TRBD1 aligns across 7 bases. CDR3 region: CASKRQGTNEKLFF. The CDR3 DNA reads TGCGCCAGCAAAAGACAGGGCACTAATGAAAAACTGTTTTTT.